Below, one T cell receptor beta chain is given with its context. These data belong to a study of blood T cell repertoires in COVID-19. Study as a whole: The United States, Italy and Spain supplied acute and convalescent COVID-19 samples.

Seattle patients were enrolled while actively infected and followed longitudinally. In the authors' workflow: Scientists estimated how many nucleated cells there were by amplifying reference gene primers. Method: immunoSEQ multiplex PCR; TCRdb's copy keeps in-frame clones and lacks some. D and trimming come from the DNA, and the V and J calls and clone size come from that table. This repertoire shows under 350,000 clones, approximately 92% found once; its top ten account for more than 6%. In germline, CDR1 is SNHLY, CDR2 FYNNEI. CDR3 length: 14 amino acids. V was cut by 4 bases and J by 5 bases, with 12 bases left in between.

Sequencing input: peripheral blood. This sequence was found in a woman aged 25 to 39 with COVID-19, enrolled during active disease. The rearrangement uses TRBV2 and TRBJ1-5; D gene ambiguous. The DNA of the CDR3 is TGTGCCAGCAGTGTGGCCGAAATCCATCAGCCCCAGCATTTT. Its translation is CASSVAEIHQPQHF.